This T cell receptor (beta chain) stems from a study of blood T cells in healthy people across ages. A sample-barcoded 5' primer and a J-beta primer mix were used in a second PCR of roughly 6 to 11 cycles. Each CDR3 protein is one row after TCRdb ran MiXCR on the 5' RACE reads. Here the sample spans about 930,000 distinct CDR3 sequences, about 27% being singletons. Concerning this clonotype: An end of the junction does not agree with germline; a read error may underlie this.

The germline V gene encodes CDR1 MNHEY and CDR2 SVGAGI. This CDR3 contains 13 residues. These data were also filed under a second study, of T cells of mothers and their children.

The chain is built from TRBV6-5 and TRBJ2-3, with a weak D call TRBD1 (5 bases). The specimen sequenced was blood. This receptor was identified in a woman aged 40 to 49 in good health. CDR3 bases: TGTGCCAGCAGAGAGCAGGGCACAGATACACAGTATTTT. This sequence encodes CASREQGTDTQYF.